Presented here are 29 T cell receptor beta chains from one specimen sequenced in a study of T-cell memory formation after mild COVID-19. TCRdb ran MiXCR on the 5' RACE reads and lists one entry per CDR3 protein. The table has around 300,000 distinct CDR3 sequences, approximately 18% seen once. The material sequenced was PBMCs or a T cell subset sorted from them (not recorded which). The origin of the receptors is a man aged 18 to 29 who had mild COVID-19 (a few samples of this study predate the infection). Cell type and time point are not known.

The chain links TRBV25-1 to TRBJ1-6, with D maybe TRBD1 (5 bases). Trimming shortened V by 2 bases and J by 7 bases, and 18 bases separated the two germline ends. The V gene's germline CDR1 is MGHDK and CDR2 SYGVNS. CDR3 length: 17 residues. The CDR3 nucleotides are TGTGCCAGCAGTGAAGAGGGGTGGGGGACGGAAAATTCACCCCTCCACTTT. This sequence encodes CASSEEGWGTENSPLHF.

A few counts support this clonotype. The CDR3 sequence is CSAREALGNQPQHF. The CDR3 DNA reads as TGCAGTGCTAGAGAAGCGCTCGGCAATCAGCCCCAGCATTTT. The chain links TRBV20-1 to TRBJ1-5; D is unresolved. CDR1 DFQATT and CDR2 SNEGSKA come from the germline V gene (reference sequence). This CDR3 is built from 14 residues. Trimming removed 0 bases at V and 2 bases at J, with 8 bases between.

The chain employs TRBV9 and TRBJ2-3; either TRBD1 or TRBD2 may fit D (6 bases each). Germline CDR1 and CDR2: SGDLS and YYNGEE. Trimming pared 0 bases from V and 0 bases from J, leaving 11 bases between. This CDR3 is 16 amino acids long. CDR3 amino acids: CASSVAPGASTDTQYF. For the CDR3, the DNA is TGTGCCAGCAGCGTAGCTCCGGGGGCTAGCACAGATACGCAGTATTTT.

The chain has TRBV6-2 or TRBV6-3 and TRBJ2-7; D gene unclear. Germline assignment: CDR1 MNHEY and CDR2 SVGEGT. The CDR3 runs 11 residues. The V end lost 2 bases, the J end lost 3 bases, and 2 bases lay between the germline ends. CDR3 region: CASSYDYEQYF. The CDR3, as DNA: TGTGCCAGCAGTTACGACTACGAGCAGTACTTC.

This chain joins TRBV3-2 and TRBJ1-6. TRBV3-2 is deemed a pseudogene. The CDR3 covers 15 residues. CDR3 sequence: CASSQRGTDNSPLHF. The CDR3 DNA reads TGTGCCAGCAGCCAGAGAGGGACCGATAATTCACCCCTCCACTTT.

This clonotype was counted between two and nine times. The CDR3 DNA is TGCAGTGCTACACACCCGGGACAGGGGGCATCTGGCTACACCTTC. The encoded protein is CSATHPGQGASGYTF. The chain has TRBV20-1 and TRBJ1-2; TRBD1 agrees at 12 bases. V was pared by 4 bases and J by 7 bases, with 10 bases of the junction left unmatched. This CDR3 has 15 residues. Germline V CDR1 and CDR2: DFQATT, SNEGSKA (reference sequence).

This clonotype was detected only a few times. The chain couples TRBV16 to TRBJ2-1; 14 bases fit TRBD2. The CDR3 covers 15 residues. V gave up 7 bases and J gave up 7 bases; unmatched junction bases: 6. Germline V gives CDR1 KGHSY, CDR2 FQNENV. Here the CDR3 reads CASNHGTSGGNEQFF. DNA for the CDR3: TGTGCCAGCAACCACGGGACTAGCGGGGGAAATGAGCAGTTCTTC. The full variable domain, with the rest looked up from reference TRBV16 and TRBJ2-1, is GEEVAQTPKHLVRGEGQKAKLYCAPIKGHSYVFWYQQVLKNEFKFLISFQNENVFDETGMPKERFSAKCLPNSPCSLEIQATKLEDSAVYFCASNHGTSGGNEQFFGPGTRLTVL.

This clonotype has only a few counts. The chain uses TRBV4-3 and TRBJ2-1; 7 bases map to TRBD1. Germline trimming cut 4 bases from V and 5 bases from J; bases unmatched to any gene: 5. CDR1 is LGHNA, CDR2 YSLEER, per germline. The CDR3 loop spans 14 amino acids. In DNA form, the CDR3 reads TGCGCCAGCAGCCCTACACAGGGGAACAATGAGCAGTTCTTC. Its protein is CASSPTQGNNEQFF.

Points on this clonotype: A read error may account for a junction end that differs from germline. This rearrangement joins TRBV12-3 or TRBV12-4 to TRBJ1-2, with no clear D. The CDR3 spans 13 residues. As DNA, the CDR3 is TGTGCCAGCAGTCCAGACCCTAACTCTGGCTACACCTTC. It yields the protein CASSPDPNSGYTF.

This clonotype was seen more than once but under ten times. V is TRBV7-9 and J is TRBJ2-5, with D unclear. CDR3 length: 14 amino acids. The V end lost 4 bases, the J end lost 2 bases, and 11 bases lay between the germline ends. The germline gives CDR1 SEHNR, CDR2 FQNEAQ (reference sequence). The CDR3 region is CASSSLSQQETQYF. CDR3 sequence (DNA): TGTGCCAGCAGCTCCCTGTCCCAACAAGAGACCCAGTACTTC.

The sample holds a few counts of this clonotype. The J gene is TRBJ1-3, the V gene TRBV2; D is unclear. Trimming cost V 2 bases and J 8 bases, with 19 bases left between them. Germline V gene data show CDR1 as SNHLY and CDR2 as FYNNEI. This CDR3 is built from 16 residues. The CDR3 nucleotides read TGTGCCAGCAGTGAAAAGTCGGGCAGACCCGGAGACACCATATATTTT. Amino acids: CASSEKSGRPGDTIYF.

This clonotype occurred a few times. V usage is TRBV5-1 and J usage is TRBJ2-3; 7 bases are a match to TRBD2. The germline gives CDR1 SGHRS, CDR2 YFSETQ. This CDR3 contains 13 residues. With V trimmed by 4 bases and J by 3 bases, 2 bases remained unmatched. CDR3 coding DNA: TGCGCCAGCAGCCGGGGGGTGACAGATACGCAGTATTTT. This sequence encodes CASSRGVTDTQYF.

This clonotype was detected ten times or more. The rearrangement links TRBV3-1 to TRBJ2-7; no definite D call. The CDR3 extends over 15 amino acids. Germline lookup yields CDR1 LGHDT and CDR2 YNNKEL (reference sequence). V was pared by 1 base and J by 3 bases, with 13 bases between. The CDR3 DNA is TGTGCCAGCAGCCAAGGCCTGAGTGCGAGCTACGAGCAGTACTTC. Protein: CASSQGLSASYEQYF.

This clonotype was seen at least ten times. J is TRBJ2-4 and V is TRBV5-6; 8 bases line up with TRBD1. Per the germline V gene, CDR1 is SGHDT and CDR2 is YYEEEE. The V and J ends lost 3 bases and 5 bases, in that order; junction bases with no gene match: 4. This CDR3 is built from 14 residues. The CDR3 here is CASSYGTGENIQYF. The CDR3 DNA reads TGTGCCAGCAGCTACGGGACAGGAGAAAACATTCAGTACTTC. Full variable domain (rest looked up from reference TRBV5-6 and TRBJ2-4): DAGVTQSPTHLIKTRGQQVTLRCSPKSGHDTVSWYQQALGQGPQFIFQYYEEEERQRGNFPDRFSGHQFPNYSSELNVNALLLGDSALYLCASSYGTGENIQYFGAGTRLSVL.

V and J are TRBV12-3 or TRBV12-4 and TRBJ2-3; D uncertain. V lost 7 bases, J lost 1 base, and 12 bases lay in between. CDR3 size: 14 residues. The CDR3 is CASTPQWGTDTQYF. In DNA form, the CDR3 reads TGTGCCAGCACCCCACAATGGGGCACAGATACGCAGTATTTT.

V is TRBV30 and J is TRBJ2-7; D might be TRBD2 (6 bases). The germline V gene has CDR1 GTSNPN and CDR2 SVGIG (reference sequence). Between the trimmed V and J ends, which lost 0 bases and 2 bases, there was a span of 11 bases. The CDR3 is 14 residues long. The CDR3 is CAWSVGGTAYEQYF. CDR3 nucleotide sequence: TGTGCCTGGAGTGTAGGCGGGACGGCCTACGAGCAGTACTTC.

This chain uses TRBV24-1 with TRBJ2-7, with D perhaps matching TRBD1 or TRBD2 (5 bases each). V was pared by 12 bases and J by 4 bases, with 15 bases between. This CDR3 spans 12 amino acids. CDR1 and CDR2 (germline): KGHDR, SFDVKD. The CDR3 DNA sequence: TGTGCCGCACAGGATGGGGGATACGAGCAGTACTTC. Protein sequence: CAAQDGGYEQYF.

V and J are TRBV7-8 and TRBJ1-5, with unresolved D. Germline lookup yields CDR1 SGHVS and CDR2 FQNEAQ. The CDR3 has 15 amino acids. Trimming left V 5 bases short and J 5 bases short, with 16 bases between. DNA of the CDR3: TGTGCCAGCAGCCGCTATTTAACACCCGATCAGCCCCAGCATTTT. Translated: CASSRYLTPDQPQHF.

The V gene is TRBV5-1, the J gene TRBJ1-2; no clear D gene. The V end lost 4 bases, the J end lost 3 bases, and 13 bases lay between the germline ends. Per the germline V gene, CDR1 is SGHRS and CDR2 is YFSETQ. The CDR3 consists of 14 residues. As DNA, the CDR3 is TGCGCCAGCAGCCAACTTACCCCGGACTATGGCTACACCTTC. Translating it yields CASSQLTPDYGYTF. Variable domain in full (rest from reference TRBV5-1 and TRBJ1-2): KAGVTQTPRYLIKTRGQQVTLSCSPISGHRSVSWYQQTPGQGLQFLFEYFSETQRNKGNFPGRFSGRQFSNSRSEMNVSTLELGDSALYLCASSQLTPDYGYTFGSGTRLTVV.

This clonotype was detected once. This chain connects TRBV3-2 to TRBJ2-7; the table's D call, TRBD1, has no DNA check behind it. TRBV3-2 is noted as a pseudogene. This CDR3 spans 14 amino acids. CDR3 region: CASSHGTGIFEQYV. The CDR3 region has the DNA TGTGCCAGCAGCCACGGGACAGGTATATTCGAGCAGTACGTC.

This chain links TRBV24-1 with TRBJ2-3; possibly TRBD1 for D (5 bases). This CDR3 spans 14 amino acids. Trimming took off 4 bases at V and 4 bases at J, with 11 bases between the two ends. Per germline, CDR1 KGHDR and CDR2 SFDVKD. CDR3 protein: CATSDVTEADTQYF. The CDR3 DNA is TGTGCCACCAGTGACGTGACAGAAGCAGATACGCAGTATTTT.

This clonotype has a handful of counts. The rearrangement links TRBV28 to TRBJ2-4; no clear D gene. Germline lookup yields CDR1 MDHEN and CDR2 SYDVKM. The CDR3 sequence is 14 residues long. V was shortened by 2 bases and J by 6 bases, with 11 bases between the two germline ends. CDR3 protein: CASSLVMVPNIQYF. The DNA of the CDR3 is TGTGCCAGCAGTTTAGTAATGGTCCCAAACATTCAGTACTTC.

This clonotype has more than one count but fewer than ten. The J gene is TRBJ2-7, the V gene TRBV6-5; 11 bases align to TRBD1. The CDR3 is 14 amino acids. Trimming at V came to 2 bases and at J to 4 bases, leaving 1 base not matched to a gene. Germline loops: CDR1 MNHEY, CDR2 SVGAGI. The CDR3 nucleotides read TGTGCCAGCAGTTACGGGACAGGGGGTTACGAGCAGTACTTC. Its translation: CASSYGTGGYEQYF.

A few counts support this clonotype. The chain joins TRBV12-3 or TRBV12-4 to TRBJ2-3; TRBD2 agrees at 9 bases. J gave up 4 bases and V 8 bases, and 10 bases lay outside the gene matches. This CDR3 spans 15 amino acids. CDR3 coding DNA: TGTGCCAGCGCACGCGGGACTAGCTTACCAGATACGCAGTATTTT. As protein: CASARGTSLPDTQYF.

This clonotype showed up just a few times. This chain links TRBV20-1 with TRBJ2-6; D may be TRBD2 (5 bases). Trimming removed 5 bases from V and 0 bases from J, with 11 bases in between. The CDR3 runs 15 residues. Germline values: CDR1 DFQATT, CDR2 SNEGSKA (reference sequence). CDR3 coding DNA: TGCAGTGCTGATGGAGGCTTCTCTGGGGCCAACGTCCTGACTTTC. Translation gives CSADGGFSGANVLTF.

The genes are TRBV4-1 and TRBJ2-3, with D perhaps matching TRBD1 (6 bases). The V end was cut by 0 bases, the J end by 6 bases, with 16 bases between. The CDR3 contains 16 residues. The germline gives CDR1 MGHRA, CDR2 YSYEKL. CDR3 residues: CASSQDGQGRVDTQYF. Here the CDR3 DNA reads TGCGCCAGCAGCCAAGATGGCCAGGGGCGGGTCGATACGCAGTATTTT.

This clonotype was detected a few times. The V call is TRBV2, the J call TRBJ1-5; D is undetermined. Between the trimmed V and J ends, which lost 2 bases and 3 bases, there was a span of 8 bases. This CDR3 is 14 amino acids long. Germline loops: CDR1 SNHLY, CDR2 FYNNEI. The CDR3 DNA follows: TGTGCCAGCAGTGAACGGGGTAACAATCAGCCCCAGCATTTT. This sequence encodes CASSERGNNQPQHF.

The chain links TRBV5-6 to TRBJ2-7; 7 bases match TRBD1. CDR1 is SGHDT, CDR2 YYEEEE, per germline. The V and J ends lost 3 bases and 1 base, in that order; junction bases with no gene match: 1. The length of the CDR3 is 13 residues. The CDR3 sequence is CASSWTGSYEQYV. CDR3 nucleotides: TGTGCCAGCAGCTGGACAGGATCCTACGAGCAGTACGTC.

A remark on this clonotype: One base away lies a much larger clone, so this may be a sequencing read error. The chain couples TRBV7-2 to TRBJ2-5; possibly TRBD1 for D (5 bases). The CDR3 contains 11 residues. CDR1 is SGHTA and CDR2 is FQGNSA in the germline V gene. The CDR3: CASSWKYRPIF. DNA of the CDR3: TGTGCCAGCAGCTGGAAGTACAGGCCCATCTTC. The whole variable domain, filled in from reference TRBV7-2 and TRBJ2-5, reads GAGVSQSPSNKVTEKGKDVELRCDPISGHTALYWYRQSLGQGLEFLIYFQGNSAPDKSGLPSDRFSAERTGGSVSTLTIQRTQQEDSAVYLCASSWKYRPIFGPGTRLLVL.